This is a list of T cell receptor beta chains from one sample in a study of technical replicates of blood from a handful of donors. Using immunoSEQ multiplex PCR, the repertoire was profiled, and TCRdb retains in-frame clones only, with some absent. The sample carries 65,000 to 85,000 clones, around nine tenths recorded once. Sequenced sample: T cells isolated from PBMCs. These receptors all stem from a human donor in good health. Both conserved end residues are part of each CDR3. A D gene is named only where the DNA matches it firmly. Clone size appears in some rows only: once, few, many, or a class for an expanded clone.

d_call	clone_size	v_call	j_call	cdr3_nt	cdr3_aa
-	-	TRBV6-5	TRBJ1-2	TGTGCCAGCAGTTACTCAGACAGTAACTATGGCTACACCTTC	CASSYSDSNYGYTF
TRBD1	-	TRBV7-6	TRBJ2-7	TGTGCCAGCAGCCCCATCGACCGGGACAGGGCCTACGAGCAGTACTTC	CASSPIDRDRAYEQYF
-	once	TRBV5-1	TRBJ2-1	TGCGCCAGCAGCCCTAGCCCGGGTTCCTACAATGAGCAGTTCTTC	CASSPSPGSYNEQFF
-	-	TRBV4-2	TRBJ1-2	TGTGCCAGCAGCCCCCCGGGAAGGGACTATGGCTACACCTTC	CASSPPGRDYGYTF
-	-	TRBV20-1	TRBJ1-6	TGCAGTGCCCAGTGGGGCAACTCCCTCCACTTT	CSAQWGNSLHF
-	-	TRBV10-3	TRBJ1-5	TGTGCCATCCGGTCGGGGGGCCAGAATCAGCCCCAGCATTTT	CAIRSGGQNQPQHF
-	few	TRBV7-9	TRBJ1-1	TGTGCCAGCAGCTGGTACGACAGGACGAACACTGAAGCTTTCTTT	CASSWYDRTNTEAFF
-	-	TRBV7-2	TRBJ2-2	TGTGCCAGCAGCTCAGACAGACGAGGCACCGGGGAGCTGTTTTTT	CASSSDRRGTGELFF
-	-	TRBV30	TRBJ2-1	TGTGCCTGGAGTTCCCTTAATGAGCAGTTCTTC	CAWSSLNEQFF
-	-	TRBV11-3	TRBJ2-1	TGTGCCAGCAGCTTAGATCACTCCTCGGAGCAGTTCTTC	CASSLDHSSEQFF
TRBD1	few	TRBV6-5	TRBJ1-1	TGTGCCAGCAGCGGGGACAGGGGGTGGACTGAAGCTTTCTTT	CASSGDRGWTEAFF
-	-	TRBV6-1	TRBJ2-2	TGTGCCAGCAGTGAAAAGAGGGTTTCCGGGGAGCTGTTTTTT	CASSEKRVSGELFF
TRBD2	-	TRBV19	TRBJ2-7	TGTGCCAGCGAAGCGGGAGACTCCTACGAGCAGTACTTC	CASEAGDSYEQYF
TRBD1	-	TRBV16	TRBJ1-2	TGTGCCAGCAGCCAATCGTGGACAGGGGGTCCCTATGGCTACACCTTC	CASSQSWTGGPYGYTF
TRBD1	-	TRBV2	TRBJ1-2	TGTGCCAGCAGTCCGCCGGGACAGGGCCAAATCAATAAAGGCTACACCTTC	CASSPPGQGQINKGYTF
TRBD1	-	TRBV6-5	TRBJ2-1	TGTGCCAGCAGCCAGGGACAGGGAGCGCGGGAGCAGTTCTTC	CASSQGQGAREQFF
-	-	TRBV19	TRBJ2-7	TGTGCCAGTAGTATAGCGGGCGGGGAACTGTACGAGCAGTACTTC	CASSIAGGELYEQYF
-	-	TRBV6-1	TRBJ2-3	TGTGCCACCCGAACACAGGGATCAGATACGCAGTATTTT	CATRTQGSDTQYF
-	-	TRBV13	TRBJ1-6	TGTGCCAGCAGCTTTGGACAGCAACTCTATAATTCACCCCTCCACTTT	CASSFGQQLYNSPLHF
-	once	TRBV28	TRBJ1-1	TGTGCCAGCATTGGAGGCTCTGAAGCTTTCTTT	CASIGGSEAFF
-	-	TRBV7-2	TRBJ2-7	TGTGCCAGCAGCCCCACCGTCGTCGGCTCCTACGAGCAGTACTTC	CASSPTVVGSYEQYF
-	-	TRBV5-1	TRBJ1-2	TGCGCCAGCAGCTACGGACGGCAGGGCTATGGCTACACCTTC	CASSYGRQGYGYTF
-	-	TRBV5-4	TRBJ2-7	TGTGCCAGCAGCCCGACGGGAGCCAACAGACTCTACGAGCAGTACTTC	CASSPTGANRLYEQYF
TRBD1	-	TRBV7-9	TRBJ1-2	TGTGCCAGCAGTCCAGGGACAGCGTATGGCTACACCTTC	CASSPGTAYGYTF
-	-	TRBV5-1	TRBJ2-5	TGCGCCAGCAGCTTGGGCCAGGGAAAAGAGACCCAGTACTTC	CASSLGQGKETQYF
-	few	TRBV11-2	TRBJ2-6	TGTGCCAGCAGCCCTCGGCGGAGGGGAGTTAGCTCTGGGGCCAACGTCCTGACTTTC	CASSPRRRGVSSGANVLTF
-	-	TRBV5-1	TRBJ1-2	TGCGCCAGCAGCTTGGACCAGGGGTTTGCCTATGGCTACACCTTC	CASSLDQGFAYGYTF
-	-	TRBV6-1	TRBJ2-7	TGTGCCAGCATGGTTTCAGGGTTAAGCTCCTACGAGCAGTACTTC	CASMVSGLSSYEQYF
-	once	TRBV27	TRBJ2-7	TGTGCCAGCAGGGAAGTCGGTAAGAGCGCCTACGAGCAGTACTTC	CASREVGKSAYEQYF
-	few	TRBV11-2	TRBJ1-1	TGTGCCAGCAGTTTAAGCCGGGGTGAAGCTTTCTTT	CASSLSRGEAFF
TRBD1	-	TRBV27	TRBJ2-7	TGTGCCAGCGGACCCCTCCCGGGACAGGGTTTCTGGGATTCCTACGAGCAGTACTTC	CASGPLPGQGFWDSYEQYF
TRBD2	few	TRBV7-3	TRBJ2-1	TGTGCCAGCAGCTTAACCCTAGCGGGGGGCTACAATGAGCAGTTCTTC	CASSLTLAGGYNEQFF
-	-	TRBV9	TRBJ2-2	TGTGCCAGCAGCCCCACGGGTGGGACACATACTCCCGGGGAGCTGTTTTTT	CASSPTGGTHTPGELFF
TRBD2	-	TRBV27	TRBJ2-1	TGTGCCAGCAGTCCCCCCAGCGGGAGCCCACATGAGCAGTTCTTC	CASSPPSGSPHEQFF
TRBD1	-	TRBV6-6	TRBJ2-5	TGTGCCAGCAGTGGACAGGGAAAAGAGACCCAGTACTTC	CASSGQGKETQYF
-	-	TRBV18	TRBJ2-3	TGTGCCAGCTCACCACCGGGCGGCACAGATACGCAGTATTTT	CASSPPGGTDTQYF
TRBD1	-	TRBV7-6	TRBJ2-5	TGTGCCAGCAGCGGACCGGGACAGGGGGCACGGGAGACCCAGTACTTC	CASSGPGQGARETQYF
TRBD1	-	TRBV5-6	TRBJ1-3	TGTGCCAGCAGCGCAACCGAACAGGGGGCGGCAGGAAACACCATATATTTT	CASSATEQGAAGNTIYF
-	-	TRBV5-1	TRBJ2-2	TGCGCCAGCAGCCTTGTCGAACCTTTTAGGGGTTCCGGGGAGCTGTTTTTT	CASSLVEPFRGSGELFF
TRBD1	-	TRBV7-3	TRBJ2-3	TGTGCCAGCAGTCTGACCAGGGGGTCAACAGATACGCAGTATTTT	CASSLTRGSTDTQYF
-	once	TRBV7-8	TRBJ2-1	TGTGCCAGCAGCTTGACACTGAGCTCCTACAATGAGCAGTTCTTC	CASSLTLSSYNEQFF
TRBD1	-	TRBV4-1	TRBJ2-1	TGCGCCAGCAAAAGGACAGGCGACAATGAGCAGTTCTTC	CASKRTGDNEQFF
-	-	TRBV21-1	TRBJ1-3	TGTGCCAGCAGCAAAAAAGGGCAGGGAAGGGCCACCATATATTTT	CASSKKGQGRATIYF
TRBD1	-	TRBV7-2	TRBJ1-4	TGTGCCAGCAGCACCCCGTCAGGGGGGATTAATGAAAAACTGTTTTTT	CASSTPSGGINEKLFF
-	-	TRBV5-4	TRBJ2-7	TGTGCCAGCAGCTCATGGACAGCTACCACGCGCGAGCAGTACTTC	CASSSWTATTREQYF
-	-	TRBV7-9	TRBJ2-1	TGTGCCAGCATGGGCGTCGCCAACTACAATGAGCAGTTCTTC	CASMGVANYNEQFF
TRBD2	-	TRBV28	TRBJ2-7	TGTGCCAGCAGTCGACCCCGGGACTACCCCCCTTACGAGCAGTACTTC	CASSRPRDYPPYEQYF
TRBD1	-	TRBV7-9	TRBJ1-1	TGTGCCAGCAGGGGGCAGACAGGGGGTCATTGGGTCCCGAACACTGAAGCTTTCTTT	CASRGQTGGHWVPNTEAFF
-	few	TRBV5-1	TRBJ1-4	TGCGCCAGCAGTTGGGCCCCGGGGGGCACGAATGAAAAACTGTTTTTT	CASSWAPGGTNEKLFF
-	-	TRBV6-1	TRBJ2-7	TGTGCCAGCAGTGACAGGGTGGCTAACGAGCAGTACTTC	CASSDRVANEQYF
-	once	TRBV21-1	TRBJ2-7	TGTGCCAGCAGCAAAATTATCGCAGGGGGTATCCACGAGCAGTACTTC	CASSKIIAGGIHEQYF
TRBD1	-	TRBV7-9	TRBJ2-1	TGTGCCAGCAGCTTCGGGACAGGGGCCTACAATGAGCAGTTCTTC	CASSFGTGAYNEQFF
-	-	TRBV5-6	TRBJ2-3	TGTGCCAGCAGTCCGGGGGGCGTCAGCACAGATACGCAGTATTTT	CASSPGGVSTDTQYF